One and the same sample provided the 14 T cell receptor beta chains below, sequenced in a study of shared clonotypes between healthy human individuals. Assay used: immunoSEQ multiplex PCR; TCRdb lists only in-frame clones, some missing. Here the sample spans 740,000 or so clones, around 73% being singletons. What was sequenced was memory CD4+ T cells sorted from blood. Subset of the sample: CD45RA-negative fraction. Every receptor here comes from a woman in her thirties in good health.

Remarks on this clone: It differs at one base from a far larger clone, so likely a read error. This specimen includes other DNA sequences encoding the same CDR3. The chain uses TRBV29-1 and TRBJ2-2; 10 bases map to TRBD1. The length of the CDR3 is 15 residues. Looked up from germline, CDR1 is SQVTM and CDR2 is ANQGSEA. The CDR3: CSVGGTGADTGELFF. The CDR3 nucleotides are TGCAGCGTTGGGGGGACAGGGGCTGACACCGGAGAGCTGTTTTTT.

CDR3 sequence: CAWTLGGGLEQYF. In nucleotides, the CDR3 is TGTGCCTGGACCCTAGGGGGGGGGCTAGAGCAGTACTTC. The gene calls are TRBV30 and TRBJ2-7; a weak D match, TRBD2 (7 bases). Trimming shortened V by 4 bases and J by 7 bases, and 17 bases separated the two germline ends. The germline gives CDR1 GTSNPN, CDR2 SVGIG (reference sequence). The CDR3 is made up of 13 amino acids. Using reference TRBV30 and TRBJ2-7 for the parts outside the CDR3, the full variable domain is SQTIHQWPATLVQPVGSPLSLECTVEGTSNPNLYWYRQAAGRGLQLLFYSVGIGQISSEVPQNLSASRPQDRQFILSSKKLLLSDSGFYLCAWTLGGGLEQYFGPGTRLTVT.

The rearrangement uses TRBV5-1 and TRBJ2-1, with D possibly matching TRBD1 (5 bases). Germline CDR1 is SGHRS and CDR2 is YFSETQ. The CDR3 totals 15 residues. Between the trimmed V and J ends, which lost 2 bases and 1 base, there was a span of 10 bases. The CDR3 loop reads CASSFDSASYNEQFF. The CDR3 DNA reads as TGCGCCAGCAGCTTTGACAGCGCGTCCTACAATGAGCAGTTCTTC.

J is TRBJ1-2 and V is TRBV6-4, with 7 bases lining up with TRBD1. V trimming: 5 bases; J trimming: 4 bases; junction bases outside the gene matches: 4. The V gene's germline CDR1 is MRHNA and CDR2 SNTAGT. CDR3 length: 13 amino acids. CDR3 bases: TGTGCCAGCAGTTCCGCAGGGGGCTATGGCTACACCTTC. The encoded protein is CASSSAGGYGYTF.

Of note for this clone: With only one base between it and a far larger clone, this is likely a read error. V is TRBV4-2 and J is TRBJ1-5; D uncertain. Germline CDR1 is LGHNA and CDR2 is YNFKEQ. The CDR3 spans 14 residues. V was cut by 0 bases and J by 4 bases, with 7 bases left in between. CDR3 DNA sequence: TGTGCCAGCAGCCAAGATCAAGGGAATCAGCCCCAGCATTTT. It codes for CASSQDQGNQPQHF.

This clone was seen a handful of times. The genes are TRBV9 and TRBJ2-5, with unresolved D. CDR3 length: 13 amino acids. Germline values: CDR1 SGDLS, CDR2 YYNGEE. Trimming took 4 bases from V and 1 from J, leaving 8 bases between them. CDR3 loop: CASSQNSQETQYF. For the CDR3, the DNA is TGTGCCAGCAGCCAGAACAGCCAAGAGACCCAGTACTTC. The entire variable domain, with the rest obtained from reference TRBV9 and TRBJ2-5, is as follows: DSGVTQTPKHLITATGQRVTLRCSPRSGDLSVYWYQQSLDQGLQFLIQYYNGEERAKGNILERFSAQQFPDLHSELNLSSLELGDSALYFCASSQNSQETQYFGPGTRLLVL.

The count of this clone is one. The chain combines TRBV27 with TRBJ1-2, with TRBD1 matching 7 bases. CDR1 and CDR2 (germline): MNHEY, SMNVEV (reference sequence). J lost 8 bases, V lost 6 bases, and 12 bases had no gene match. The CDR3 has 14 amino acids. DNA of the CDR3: TGTGCCAGCAGAACAGGGGCTGAAACGCGAGGCTACACCTTC. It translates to CASRTGAETRGYTF.

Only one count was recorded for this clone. CDR3 region: CASRVPLDGQPQHF. CDR3 nucleotides: TGTGCCAGCAGGGTTCCCCTTGACGGTCAGCCCCAGCATTTT. The V and J genes are TRBV28 and TRBJ1-5, with no clear D. V gave up 6 bases and J gave up 6 bases, with 15 bases separating them. This CDR3 comprises 14 residues. Looked up from germline, CDR1 is MDHEN and CDR2 is SYDVKM.

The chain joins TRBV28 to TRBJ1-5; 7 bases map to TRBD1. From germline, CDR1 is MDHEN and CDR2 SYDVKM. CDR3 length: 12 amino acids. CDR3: CTCRGADQPQHF. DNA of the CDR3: TGTACCTGCAGGGGGGCGGATCAGCCCCAGCATTTT.

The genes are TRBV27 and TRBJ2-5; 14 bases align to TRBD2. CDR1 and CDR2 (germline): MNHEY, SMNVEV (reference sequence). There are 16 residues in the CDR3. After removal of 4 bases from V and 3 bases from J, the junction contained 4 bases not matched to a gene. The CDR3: CASSSRLAGGKETQYF. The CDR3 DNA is TGTGCCAGCAGTTCAAGACTAGCGGGAGGGAAAGAGACCCAGTACTTC.

The CDR3 here is CASSLAADRDDQPQHF. DNA for the CDR3: TGTGCCAGCAGCTTAGCTGCGGACAGGGATGATCAGCCCCAGCATTTT. The chain recombines TRBV7-3 with TRBJ1-5, with 8 positions matching TRBD1. The CDR3 loop spans 16 amino acids. V gave up 2 bases and J gave up 5 bases; unmatched junction bases: 8. Germline-derived CDR1 and CDR2 are SGHTA and FQGTGA. Full variable domain (outside the CDR3, taken from reference TRBV7-3 and TRBJ1-5): GAGVSQTPSNKVTEKGKYVELRCDPISGHTALYWYRQSLGQGPEFLIYFQGTGAADDSGLPNDRFFAVRPEGSVSTLKIQRTERGDSAVYLCASSLAADRDDQPQHFGDGTRLSIL.

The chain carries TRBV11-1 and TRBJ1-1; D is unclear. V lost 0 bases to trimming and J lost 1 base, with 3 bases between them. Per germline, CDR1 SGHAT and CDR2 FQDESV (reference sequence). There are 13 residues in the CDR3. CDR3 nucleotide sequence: TGTGCCAGCAGCTTAGCAGGGAACACTGAAGCTTTCTTT. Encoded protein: CASSLAGNTEAFF.

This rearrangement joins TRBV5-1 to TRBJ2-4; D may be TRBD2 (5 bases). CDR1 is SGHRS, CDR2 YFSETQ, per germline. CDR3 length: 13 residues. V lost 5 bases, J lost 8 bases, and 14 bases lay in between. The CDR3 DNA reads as TGCGCCAGCAGGGAGGAGGTGGTAGACATTCAGTACTTC. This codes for CASREEVVDIQYF.

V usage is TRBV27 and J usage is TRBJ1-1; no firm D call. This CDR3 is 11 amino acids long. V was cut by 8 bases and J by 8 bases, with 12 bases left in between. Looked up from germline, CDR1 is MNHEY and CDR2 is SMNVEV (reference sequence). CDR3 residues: CASYRDKEAFF. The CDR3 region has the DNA TGTGCCAGCTACCGGGATAAGGAAGCTTTCTTT.